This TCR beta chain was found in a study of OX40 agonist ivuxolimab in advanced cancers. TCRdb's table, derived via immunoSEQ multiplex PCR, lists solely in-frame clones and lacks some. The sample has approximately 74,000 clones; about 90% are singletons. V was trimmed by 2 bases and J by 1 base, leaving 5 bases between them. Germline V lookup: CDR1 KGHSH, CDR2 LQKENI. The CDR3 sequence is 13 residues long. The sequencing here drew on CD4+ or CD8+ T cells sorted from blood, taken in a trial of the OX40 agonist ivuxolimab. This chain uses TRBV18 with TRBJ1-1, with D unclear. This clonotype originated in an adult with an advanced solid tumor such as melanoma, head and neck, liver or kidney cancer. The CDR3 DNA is TGTGCCAGCTCACCAGGGCCGAACACTGAAGCTTTCTTT. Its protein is CASSPGPNTEAFF.